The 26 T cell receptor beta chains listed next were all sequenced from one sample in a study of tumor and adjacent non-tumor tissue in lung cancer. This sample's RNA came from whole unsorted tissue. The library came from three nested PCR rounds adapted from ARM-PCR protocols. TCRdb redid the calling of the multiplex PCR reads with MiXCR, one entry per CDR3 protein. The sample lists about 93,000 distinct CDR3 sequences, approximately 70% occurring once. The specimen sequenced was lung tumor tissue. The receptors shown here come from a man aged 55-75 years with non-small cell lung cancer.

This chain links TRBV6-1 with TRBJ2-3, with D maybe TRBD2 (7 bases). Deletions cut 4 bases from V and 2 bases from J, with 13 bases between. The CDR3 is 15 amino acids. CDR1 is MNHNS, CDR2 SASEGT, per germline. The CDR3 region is CASSARGPDTDTQYF. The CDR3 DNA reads TGTGCCAGCAGTGCGCGGGGGCCAGACACAGATACGCAGTATTTT.

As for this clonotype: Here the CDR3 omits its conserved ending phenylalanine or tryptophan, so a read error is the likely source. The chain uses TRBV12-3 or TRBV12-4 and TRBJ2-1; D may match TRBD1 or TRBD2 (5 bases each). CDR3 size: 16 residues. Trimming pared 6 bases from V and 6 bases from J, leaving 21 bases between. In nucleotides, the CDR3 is TGTGCCAGCAGCATTTTGGGGACGGGAACCTCCAATGAGCAGTTCCTC. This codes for CASSILGTGTSNEQFL.

The CDR3 sequence is CASSDRKGSYEQYF. Here the CDR3 DNA reads TGCGCCAGCAGTGACCGAAAAGGCTCCTACGAGCAGTACTTC. The rearrangement uses TRBV10-1 and TRBJ2-7; the D is unclear. V dropped 3 bases and J dropped 0 bases, with 9 bases sitting between them. Per germline, CDR1 WNHNN and CDR2 SYGVQD (reference sequence). The CDR3 is 14 residues long.

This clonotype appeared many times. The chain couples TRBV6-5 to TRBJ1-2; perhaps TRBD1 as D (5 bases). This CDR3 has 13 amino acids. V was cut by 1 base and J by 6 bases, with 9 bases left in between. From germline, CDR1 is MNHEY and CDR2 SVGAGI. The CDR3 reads CASSYFDRDGYTF. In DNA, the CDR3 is TGTGCCAGCAGTTACTTTGACAGAGATGGCTACACCTTC.

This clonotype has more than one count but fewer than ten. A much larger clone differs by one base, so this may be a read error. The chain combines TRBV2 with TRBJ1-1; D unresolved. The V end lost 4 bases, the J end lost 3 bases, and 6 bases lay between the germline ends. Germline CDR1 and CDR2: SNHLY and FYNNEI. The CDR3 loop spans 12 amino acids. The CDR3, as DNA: TGTGCCAGCAGTGGAGAGGACACTGAAGCTTTCTTT. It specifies CASSGEDTEAFF.

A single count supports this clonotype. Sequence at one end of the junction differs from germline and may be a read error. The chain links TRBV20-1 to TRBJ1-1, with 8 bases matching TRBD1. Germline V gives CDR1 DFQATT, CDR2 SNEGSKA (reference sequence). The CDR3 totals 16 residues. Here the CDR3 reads CNARDFTGGPNAEAFF. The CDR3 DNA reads TGCAATGCTAGAGATTTTACAGGGGGGCCGAACGCTGAAGCTTTCTTT.

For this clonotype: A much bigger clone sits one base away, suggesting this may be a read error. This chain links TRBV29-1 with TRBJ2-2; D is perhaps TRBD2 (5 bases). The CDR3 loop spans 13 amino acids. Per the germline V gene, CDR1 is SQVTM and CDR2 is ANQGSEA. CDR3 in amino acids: CSVDDEIAGKLFF. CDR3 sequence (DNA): TGCAGCGTTGACGACGAGATAGCCGGGAAGCTGTTTTTT.

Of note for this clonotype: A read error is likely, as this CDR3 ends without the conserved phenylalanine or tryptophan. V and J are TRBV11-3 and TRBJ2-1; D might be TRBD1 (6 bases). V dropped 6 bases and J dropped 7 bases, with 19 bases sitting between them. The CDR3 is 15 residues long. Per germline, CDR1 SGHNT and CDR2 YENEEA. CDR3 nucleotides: TGTGCCAGCAGGTTACTCAGGGGCAAGGGGAATGAGCAGTTCGTC. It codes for CASRLLRGKGNEQFV.

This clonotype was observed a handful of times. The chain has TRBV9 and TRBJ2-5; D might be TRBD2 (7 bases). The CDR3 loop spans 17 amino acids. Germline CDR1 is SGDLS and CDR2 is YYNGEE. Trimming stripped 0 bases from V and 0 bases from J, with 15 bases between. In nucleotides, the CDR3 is TGTGCCAGCAGCGTAGCCCTTGGGGGGGGGCACCAAGAGACCCAGTACTTC. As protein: CASSVALGGGHQETQYF.

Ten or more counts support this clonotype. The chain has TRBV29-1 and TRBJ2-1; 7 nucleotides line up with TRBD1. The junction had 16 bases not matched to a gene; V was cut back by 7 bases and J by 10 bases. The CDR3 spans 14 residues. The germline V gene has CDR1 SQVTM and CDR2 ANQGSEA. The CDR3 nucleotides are TGCAGCGGAACCACGACAGGGTCCCTCGGAGAGCAGTTCTTC. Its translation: CSGTTTGSLGEQFF.

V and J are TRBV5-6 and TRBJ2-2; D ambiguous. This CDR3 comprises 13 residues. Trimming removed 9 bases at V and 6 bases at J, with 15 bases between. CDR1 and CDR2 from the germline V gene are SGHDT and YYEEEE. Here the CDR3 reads CAISRLDAGELFF. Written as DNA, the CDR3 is TGTGCCATCAGTCGTCTCGACGCCGGGGAGCTGTTTTTT.

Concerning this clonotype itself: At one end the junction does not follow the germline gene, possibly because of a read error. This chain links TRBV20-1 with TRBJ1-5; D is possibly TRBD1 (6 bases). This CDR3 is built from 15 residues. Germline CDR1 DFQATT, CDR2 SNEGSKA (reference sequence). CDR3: CSAGTGFVGNQPQRF. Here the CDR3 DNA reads TGCAGTGCTGGCACAGGGTTTGTTGGCAATCAGCCCCAGCGTTTT.

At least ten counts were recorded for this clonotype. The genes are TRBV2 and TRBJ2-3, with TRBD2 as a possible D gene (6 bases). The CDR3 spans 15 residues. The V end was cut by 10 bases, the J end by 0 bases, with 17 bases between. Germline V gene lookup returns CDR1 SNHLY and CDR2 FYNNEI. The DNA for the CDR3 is TGTGCCACGGGGTCCCTAGCGACAAGCACAGATACGCAGTATTTT. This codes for CATGSLATSTDTQYF.

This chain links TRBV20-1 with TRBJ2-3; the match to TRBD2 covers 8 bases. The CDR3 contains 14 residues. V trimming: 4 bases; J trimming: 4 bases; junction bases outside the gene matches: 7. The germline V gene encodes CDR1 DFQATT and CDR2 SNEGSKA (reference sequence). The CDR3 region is CSAKISGTADTQYF. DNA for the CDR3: TGCAGTGCTAAGATTAGCGGGACCGCAGATACGCAGTATTTT.

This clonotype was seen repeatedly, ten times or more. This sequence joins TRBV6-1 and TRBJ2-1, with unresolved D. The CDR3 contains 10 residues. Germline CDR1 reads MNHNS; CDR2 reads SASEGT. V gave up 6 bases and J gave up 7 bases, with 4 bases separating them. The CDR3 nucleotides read TGTGCCAGCAGCTTGAATGAGCAGTTCTTC. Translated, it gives CASSLNEQFF.

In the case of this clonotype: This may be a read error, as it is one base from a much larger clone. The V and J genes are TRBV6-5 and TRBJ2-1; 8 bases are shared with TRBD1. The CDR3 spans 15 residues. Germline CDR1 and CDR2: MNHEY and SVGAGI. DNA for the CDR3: TGTGCCGGCAGTTACTCTCAGGGGGCGGATAATGAGAAGTTCTTC. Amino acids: CAGSYSQGADNEKFF.

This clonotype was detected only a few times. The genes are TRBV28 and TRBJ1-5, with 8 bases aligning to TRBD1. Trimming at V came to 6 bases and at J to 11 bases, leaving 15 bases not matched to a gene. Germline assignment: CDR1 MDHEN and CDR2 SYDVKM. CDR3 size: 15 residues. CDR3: CASSLGQGRHWSQHF. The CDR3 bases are TGTGCCAGCAGCCTTGGACAGGGCCGTCATTGGTCCCAGCATTTT.

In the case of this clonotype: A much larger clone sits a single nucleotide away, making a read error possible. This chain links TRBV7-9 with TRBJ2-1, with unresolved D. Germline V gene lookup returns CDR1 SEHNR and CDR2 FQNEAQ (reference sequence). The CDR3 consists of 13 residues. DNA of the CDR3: TGTGACAGCAGCCCGAGGTCCTACAATGAGCAGTTCTTC. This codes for CDSSPRSYNEQFF.

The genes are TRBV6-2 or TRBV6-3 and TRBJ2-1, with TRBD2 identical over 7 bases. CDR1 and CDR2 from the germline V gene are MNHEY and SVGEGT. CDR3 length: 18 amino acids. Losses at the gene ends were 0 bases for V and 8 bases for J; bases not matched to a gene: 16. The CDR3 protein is CASSYSIVGLADAHEQFF. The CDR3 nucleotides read TGTGCCAGCAGTTACTCGATTGTGGGTCTAGCGGACGCCCATGAGCAGTTCTTC.

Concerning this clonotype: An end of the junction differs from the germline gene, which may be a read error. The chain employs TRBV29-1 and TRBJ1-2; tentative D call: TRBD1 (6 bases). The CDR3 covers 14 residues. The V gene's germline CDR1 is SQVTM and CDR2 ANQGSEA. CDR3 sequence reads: CNVELGGRGGGYTF. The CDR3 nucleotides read TGCAACGTTGAATTAGGGGGTCGCGGTGGGGGCTACACCTTT.

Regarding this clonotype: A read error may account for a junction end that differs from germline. The CDR3 protein is CASSLDPPGLGADTQYF. CDR3 DNA sequence: TGTGCTAGCAGCTTAGATCCGCCCGGGTTGGGGGCAGATACGCAGTATTTT. The chain uses TRBV11-2 and TRBJ2-3; D assignment may be TRBD1 or TRBD2 (5 bases each). CDR3 length: 17 residues. The germline gives CDR1 SGHAT, CDR2 FQNNGV.

For the CDR3, the DNA is TGTGCCAGCAGTTTGCCACTAGCGGAGGCTACACACTATTTT. Translated, it gives CASSLPLAEATHYF. The chain employs TRBV12-3 or TRBV12-4 and TRBJ2-3; 8 positions match TRBD2. V gave up 3 bases and J gave up 15 bases; unmatched junction bases: 14. There are 14 residues in the CDR3.

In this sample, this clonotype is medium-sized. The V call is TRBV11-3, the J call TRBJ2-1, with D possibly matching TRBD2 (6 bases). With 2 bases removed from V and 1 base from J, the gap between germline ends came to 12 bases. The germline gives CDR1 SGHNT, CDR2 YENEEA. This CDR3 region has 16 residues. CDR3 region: CASSLSSGDSYNEQFF. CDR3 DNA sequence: TGTGCCAGCAGCTTATCCTCGGGAGATTCCTACAATGAGCAGTTCTTC.

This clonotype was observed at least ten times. This CDR3 reads CASSLEQPNTEAFF. CDR3 bases: TGTGCCAGCAGCTTGGAACAGCCGAACACTGAAGCTTTCTTT. This chain joins TRBV5-4 and TRBJ1-1; D gene uncertain. V was trimmed by 0 bases and J by 1 base, leaving 7 bases between them. CDR1 SGHNT and CDR2 YYREEE come from the germline V gene (reference sequence). The CDR3 length is 14 residues.

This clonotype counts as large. CDR3 DNA sequence: TGTGCCAGCAGCTTACGAGCGGCCTCCTACAATGAGCAGTTCTTC. Its translation: CASSLRAASYNEQFF. The chain carries TRBV11-3 and TRBJ2-1; TRBD2 is a possible D gene (5 bases). The CDR3 runs to 15 residues. Per the germline V gene, CDR1 is SGHNT and CDR2 is YENEEA. The germline V and J ends were trimmed by 2 bases and 0 bases, with 8 bases remaining between them.

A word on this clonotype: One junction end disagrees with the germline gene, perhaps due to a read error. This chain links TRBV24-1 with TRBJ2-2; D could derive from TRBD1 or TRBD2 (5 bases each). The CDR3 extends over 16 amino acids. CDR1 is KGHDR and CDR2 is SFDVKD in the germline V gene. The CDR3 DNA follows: TGTGCCACCAGTGACCACGGGACCATAGGATCCGGGGAGCTGTTCTTT. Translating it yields CATSDHGTIGSGELFF.